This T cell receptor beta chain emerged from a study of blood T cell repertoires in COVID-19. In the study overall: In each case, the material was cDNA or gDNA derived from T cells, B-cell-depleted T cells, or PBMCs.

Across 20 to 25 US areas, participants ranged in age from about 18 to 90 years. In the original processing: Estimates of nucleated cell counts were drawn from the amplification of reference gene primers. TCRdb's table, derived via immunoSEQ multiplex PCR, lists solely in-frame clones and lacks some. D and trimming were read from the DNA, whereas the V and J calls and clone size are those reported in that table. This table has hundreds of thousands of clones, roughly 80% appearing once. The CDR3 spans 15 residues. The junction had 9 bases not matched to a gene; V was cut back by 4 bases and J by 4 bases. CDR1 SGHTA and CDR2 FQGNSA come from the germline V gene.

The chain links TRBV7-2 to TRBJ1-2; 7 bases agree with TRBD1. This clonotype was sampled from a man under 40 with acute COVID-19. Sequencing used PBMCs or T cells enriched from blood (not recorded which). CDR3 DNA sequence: TGTGCCAGCAGCTCAAGGGGGCGAGGGGGCTATGGCTACACCTTC. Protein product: CASSSRGRGGYGYTF.